The sequence of this T cell receptor beta chain was determined in a study of T-cell memory formation after mild COVID-19. TCRdb reanalysed the 5' RACE reads using MiXCR and keeps one entry per CDR3 protein. The sample has about 340,000 distinct CDR3 sequences, 20% seen once. Trimming shortened V by 8 bases and J by 1 base, and 14 bases separated the two germline ends. The CDR3 runs 14 residues. Germline CDR1 and CDR2: SEHNR and FQNEAQ (reference sequence). This clonotype was counted a few times. Sequencing was performed on PBMCs or a T cell subset sorted from them (not recorded which). V and J are TRBV7-9 and TRBJ2-5; D unresolved. This receptor was identified in a man aged 18 to 35 who had mild COVID-19 (a few samples of this study predate the infection). Cell type and time point are not known. For the CDR3, the DNA is TGTGCCAGCCAAAAGGGAAACTTCCAAGAGACCCAGTACTTC. Amino acids: CASQKGNFQETQYF.